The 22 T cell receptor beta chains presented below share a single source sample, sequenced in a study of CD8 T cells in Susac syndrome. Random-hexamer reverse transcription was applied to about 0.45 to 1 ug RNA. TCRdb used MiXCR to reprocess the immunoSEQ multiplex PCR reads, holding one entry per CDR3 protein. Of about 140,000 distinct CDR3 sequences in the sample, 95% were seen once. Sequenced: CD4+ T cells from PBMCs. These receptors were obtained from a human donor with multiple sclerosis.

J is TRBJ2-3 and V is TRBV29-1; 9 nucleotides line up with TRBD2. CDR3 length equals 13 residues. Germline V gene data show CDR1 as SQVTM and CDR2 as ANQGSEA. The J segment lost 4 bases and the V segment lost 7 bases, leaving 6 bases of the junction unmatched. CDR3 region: CSAPAGGPDTQYF. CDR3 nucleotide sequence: TGCAGCGCCCCAGCGGGAGGTCCAGATACGCAGTATTTT.

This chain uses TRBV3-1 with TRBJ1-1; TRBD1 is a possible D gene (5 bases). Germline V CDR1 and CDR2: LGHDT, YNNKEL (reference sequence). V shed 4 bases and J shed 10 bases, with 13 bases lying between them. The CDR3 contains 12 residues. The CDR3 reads CASSLLDTGAFF. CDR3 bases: TGTGCCAGCAGCCTACTGGACACGGGAGCTTTCTTT.

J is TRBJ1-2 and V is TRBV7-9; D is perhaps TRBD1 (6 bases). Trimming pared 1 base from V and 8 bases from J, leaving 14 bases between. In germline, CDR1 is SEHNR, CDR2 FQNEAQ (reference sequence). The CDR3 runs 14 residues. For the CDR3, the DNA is TGTGCCAGCAGCTTAGTAGGGGGACGTGGAGGCTACACCTTC. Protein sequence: CASSLVGGRGGYTF.

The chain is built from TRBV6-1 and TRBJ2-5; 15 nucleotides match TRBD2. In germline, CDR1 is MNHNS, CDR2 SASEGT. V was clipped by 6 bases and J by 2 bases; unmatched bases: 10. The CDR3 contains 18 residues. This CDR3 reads CASSRTSGRGLVQETQYF. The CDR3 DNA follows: TGTGCCAGCAGCCGGACTAGCGGGAGGGGGCTAGTGCAAGAGACCCAGTACTTC.

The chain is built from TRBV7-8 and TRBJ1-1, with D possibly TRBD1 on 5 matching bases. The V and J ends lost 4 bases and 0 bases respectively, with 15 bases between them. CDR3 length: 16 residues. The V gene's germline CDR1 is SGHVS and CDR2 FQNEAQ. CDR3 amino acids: CASSSQRGGVNTEAFF. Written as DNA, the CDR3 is TGTGCCAGCAGCTCCCAACGGGGGGGGGTGAACACTGAAGCTTTCTTT.

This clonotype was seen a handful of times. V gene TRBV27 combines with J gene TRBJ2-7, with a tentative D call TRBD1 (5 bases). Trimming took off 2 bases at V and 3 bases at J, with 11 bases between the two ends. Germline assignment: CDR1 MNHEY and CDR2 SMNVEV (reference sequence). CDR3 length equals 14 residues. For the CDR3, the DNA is TGTGCCAGCAGTTTAAGTTCAGGGCTCTACGAGCAGTACTTC. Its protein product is CASSLSSGLYEQYF.

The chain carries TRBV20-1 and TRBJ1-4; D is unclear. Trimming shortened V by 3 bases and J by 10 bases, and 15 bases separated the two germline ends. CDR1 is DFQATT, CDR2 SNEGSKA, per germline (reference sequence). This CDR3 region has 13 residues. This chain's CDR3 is CSASQRTRGKLFF. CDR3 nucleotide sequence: TGCAGTGCTAGTCAACGGACTCGCGGAAAACTGTTTTTT.

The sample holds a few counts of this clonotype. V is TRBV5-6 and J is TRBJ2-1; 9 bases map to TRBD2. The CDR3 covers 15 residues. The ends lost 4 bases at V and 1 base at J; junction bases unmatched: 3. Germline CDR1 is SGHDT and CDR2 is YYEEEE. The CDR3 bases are TGTGCCAGCAGCAAGGGACTAGCTTCCTACAATGAGCAGTTCTTC. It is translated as CASSKGLASYNEQFF.

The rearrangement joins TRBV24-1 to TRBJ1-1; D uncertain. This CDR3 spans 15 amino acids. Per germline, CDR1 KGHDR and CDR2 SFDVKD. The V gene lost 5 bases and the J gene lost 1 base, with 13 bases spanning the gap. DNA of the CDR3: TGTGCCACCAGTGGCCGCTCCGGGCAGAACACTGAAGCTTTCTTT. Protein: CATSGRSGQNTEAFF.

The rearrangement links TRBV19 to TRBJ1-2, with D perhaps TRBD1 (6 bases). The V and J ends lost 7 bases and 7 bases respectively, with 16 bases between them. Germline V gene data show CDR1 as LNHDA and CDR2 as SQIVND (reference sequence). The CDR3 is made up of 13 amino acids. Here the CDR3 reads CASNPDRRFGYTF. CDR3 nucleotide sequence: TGTGCCAGTAACCCCGACAGGCGTTTTGGCTACACCTTC.

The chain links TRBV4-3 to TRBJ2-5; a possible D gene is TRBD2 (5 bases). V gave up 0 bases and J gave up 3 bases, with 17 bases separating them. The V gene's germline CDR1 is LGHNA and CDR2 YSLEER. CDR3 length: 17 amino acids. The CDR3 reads CASSQDFLGLPKETQYF. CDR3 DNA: TGCGCCAGCAGCCAAGATTTTCTAGGACTCCCAAAAGAGACCCAGTACTTC.

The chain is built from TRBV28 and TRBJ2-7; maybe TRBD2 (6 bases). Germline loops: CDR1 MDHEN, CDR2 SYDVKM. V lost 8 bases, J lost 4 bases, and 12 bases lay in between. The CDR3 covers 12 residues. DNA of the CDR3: TGTGCCAGCGATAAAAGCGGGTACGAGCAGTACTTC. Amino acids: CASDKSGYEQYF.

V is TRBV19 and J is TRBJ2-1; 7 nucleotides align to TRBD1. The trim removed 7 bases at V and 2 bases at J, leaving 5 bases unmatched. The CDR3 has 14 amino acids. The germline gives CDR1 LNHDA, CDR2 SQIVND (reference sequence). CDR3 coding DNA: TGTGCCAGTATGGACAGGTTACCCTACAATGAGCAGTTCTTC. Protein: CASMDRLPYNEQFF.

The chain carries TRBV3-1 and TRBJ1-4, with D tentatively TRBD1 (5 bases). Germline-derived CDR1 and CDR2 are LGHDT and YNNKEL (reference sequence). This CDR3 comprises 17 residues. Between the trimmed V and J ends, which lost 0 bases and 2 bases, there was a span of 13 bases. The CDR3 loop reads CASSQDLAGRTNEKLFF. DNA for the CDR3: TGTGCCAGCAGCCAAGATCTCGCAGGGAGGACTAATGAAAAACTGTTTTTT.

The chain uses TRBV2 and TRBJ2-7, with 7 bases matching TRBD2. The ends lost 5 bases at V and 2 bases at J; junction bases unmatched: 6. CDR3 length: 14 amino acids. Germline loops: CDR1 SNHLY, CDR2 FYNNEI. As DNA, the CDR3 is TGTGCCAGCAGTCGCAGCGGGACGACCTACGAGCAGTACTTC. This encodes CASSRSGTTYEQYF.

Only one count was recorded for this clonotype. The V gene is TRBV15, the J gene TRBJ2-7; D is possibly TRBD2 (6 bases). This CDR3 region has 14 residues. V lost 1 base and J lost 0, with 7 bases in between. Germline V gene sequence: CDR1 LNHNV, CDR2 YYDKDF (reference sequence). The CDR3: CATSRVTSSYEQYF. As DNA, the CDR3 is TGTGCCACCAGCAGAGTGACTAGCTCCTACGAGCAGTACTTC.

This CDR3 is CASSYRGRTYEQYF. CDR3 sequence (DNA): TGTGCCAGCAGTTACCGTGGCAGAACCTACGAGCAGTACTTC. V usage is TRBV6-6 and J usage is TRBJ2-7; no firm D call. V was trimmed by 2 bases and J by 2 bases, leaving 10 bases between them. In germline, CDR1 is MNHNY, CDR2 SVGAGI (reference sequence). The CDR3 spans 14 residues.

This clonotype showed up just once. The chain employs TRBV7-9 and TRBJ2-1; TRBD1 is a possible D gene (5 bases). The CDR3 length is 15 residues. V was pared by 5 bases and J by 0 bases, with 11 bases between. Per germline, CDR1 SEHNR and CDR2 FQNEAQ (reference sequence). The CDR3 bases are TGTGCCAGCAGCCCAGACAGCTCCTCCTACAATGAGCAGTTCTTC. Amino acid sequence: CASSPDSSSYNEQFF. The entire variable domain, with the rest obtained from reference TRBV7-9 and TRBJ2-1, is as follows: DTGVSQNPRHKITKRGQNVTFRCDPISEHNRLYWYRQTLGQGPEFLTYFQNEAQLEKSRLLSDRFSAERPKGSFSTLEIQRTEQGDSAMYLCASSPDSSSYNEQFFGPGTRLTVL.

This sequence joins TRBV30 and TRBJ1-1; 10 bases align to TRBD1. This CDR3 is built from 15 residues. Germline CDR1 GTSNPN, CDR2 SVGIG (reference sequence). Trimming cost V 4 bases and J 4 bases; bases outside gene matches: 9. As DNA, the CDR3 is TGTGCCTGGAACCGAGACAGGGGGCTGGGCACTGAAGCTTTCTTT. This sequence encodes CAWNRDRGLGTEAFF.

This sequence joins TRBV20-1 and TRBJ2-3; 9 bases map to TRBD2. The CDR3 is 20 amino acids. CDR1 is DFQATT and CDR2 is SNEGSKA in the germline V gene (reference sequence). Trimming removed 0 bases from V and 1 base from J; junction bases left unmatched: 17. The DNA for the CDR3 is TGCAGTGCTAGAGATTTTGATGCGGCGGGAGGGCCGTCTGGCACAGATACGCAGTATTTT. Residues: CSARDFDAAGGPSGTDTQYF.

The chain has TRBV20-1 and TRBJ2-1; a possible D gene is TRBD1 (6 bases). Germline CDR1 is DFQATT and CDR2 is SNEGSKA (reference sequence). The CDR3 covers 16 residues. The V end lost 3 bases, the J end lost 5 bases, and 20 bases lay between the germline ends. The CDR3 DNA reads TGCAGTGCTAGGGAAGTCGTAACAGGGAGAGACAATGAGCAGTTCTTC. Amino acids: CSAREVVTGRDNEQFF.

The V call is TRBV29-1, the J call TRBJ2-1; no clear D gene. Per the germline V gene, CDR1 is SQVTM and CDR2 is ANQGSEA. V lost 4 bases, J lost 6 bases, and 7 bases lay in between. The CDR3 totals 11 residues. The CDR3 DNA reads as TGCAGCGTTGTTTGGGCCAATGAGCAGTTCTTC. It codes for CSVVWANEQFF.